The T cell receptor (beta chain) described here comes from a study of T cell repertoires in cytomegalovirus infection. Across the whole study: CMV infection and matching HLA type were both indicated by public TCR beta signatures. Study-wide findings and caveats: Identification of carriers of CMV plus the relevant HLA was performed using cumulative public TCR beta family frequency. Dominating the ex vivo response were HLA-C-restricted CMV-specific TCR beta clonotypes.

Per the germline V gene, CDR1 is SGHVS and CDR2 is FNYEAQ. With 0 bases removed from V and 2 bases from J, the gap between germline ends came to 10 bases. The CDR3 has 15 residues. TCRdb analysed the reads with MiXCR anew, one entry per CDR3 protein. The sample records a few hundred thousand distinct CDR3 sequences, about a sixth being singletons. This clonotype occurred many times. Its antigen is not known. Source material: CD8+ T cells from PBMCs. The clonotype comes from a human donor in good health (CMV status not recorded). Some clones in this sample may be carry-over from other donors' samples. The chain is built from TRBV7-6 and TRBJ2-5; unclear D gene. The CDR3 reads CASSLALSWQETQYF. DNA for the CDR3: TGTGCCAGCAGCTTAGCACTTAGTTGGCAAGAGACCCAGTACTTC.